Following are 10 T cell receptor beta chains from one sample sequenced in a study of OX40 agonist ivuxolimab in advanced cancers. Clones were sequenced by immunoSEQ multiplex PCR, and TCRdb holds only the in-frame ones, with some missing. The sample has about 20,000 clones, around four fifths seen once. This specimen was CD4+ or CD8+ T cells sorted from blood, taken in a trial of the OX40 agonist ivuxolimab. These receptors all come from an adult with an advanced solid tumor such as melanoma, head and neck, liver or kidney cancer.

This chain links TRBV6-4 with TRBJ2-3; no firm D call. Germline V gives CDR1 MRHNA, CDR2 SNTAGT. The CDR3 extends over 12 amino acids. V was clipped by 3 bases and J by 1 base, with 2 bases between them. CDR3 loop: CASSEGTDTQYF. The DNA of the CDR3 is TGTGCCAGCAGTGAAGGCACAGATACGCAGTATTTT.

The chain is built from TRBV7-9 and TRBJ2-7, with D tentatively TRBD2 (6 bases). CDR1 is SEHNR and CDR2 is FQNEAQ in the germline V gene (reference sequence). This CDR3 has 14 residues. V gave up 5 bases and J gave up 0 bases, with 11 bases separating them. CDR3 in amino acids: CASSLGLNSYEQYF. CDR3 coding DNA: TGTGCCAGCAGCCTGGGACTGAACTCCTACGAGCAGTACTTC.

The V and J genes are TRBV11-2 and TRBJ1-5; D is perhaps TRBD1 (5 bases). Trimming left V 1 base short and J 7 bases short, with 8 bases between. The CDR3 length is 13 residues. The germline V gene encodes CDR1 SGHAT and CDR2 FQNNGV. The CDR3: CASSLARGQPQHF. Here the CDR3 DNA reads TGTGCCAGCAGCTTAGCACGGGGCCAGCCCCAGCATTTT.

The V gene is TRBV30, the J gene TRBJ2-3; the match to TRBD1 covers 7 bases. The V gene end was trimmed by 0 bases and the J gene end by 6 bases; junction bases not matched to a gene: 0. Germline V gives CDR1 GTSNPN, CDR2 SVGIG (reference sequence). The CDR3 has 12 amino acids. CDR3: CAWSVQGDTQYF. The CDR3 coding sequence is TGTGCCTGGAGTGTACAGGGGGATACGCAGTATTTT. Filled out from reference TRBV30 and TRBJ2-3, the complete variable domain reads SQTIHQWPATLVQPVGSPLSLECTVEGTSNPNLYWYRQAAGRGLQLLFYSVGIGQISSEVPQNLSASRPQDRQFILSSKKLLLSDSGFYLCAWSVQGDTQYFGPGTRLTVL.

The chain joins TRBV27 to TRBJ1-2, with a possible D match to TRBD1 (6 bases). Per germline, CDR1 MNHEY and CDR2 SMNVEV (reference sequence). V lost 5 bases to trimming and J lost 0 bases, with 13 bases between them. CDR3 length: 15 amino acids. The chain's CDR3 is CASSLQQGPNYGYTF. DNA for the CDR3: TGTGCCAGCAGTCTACAACAGGGTCCTAACTATGGCTACACCTTC.

The V gene is TRBV29-1, the J gene TRBJ2-3; the match to TRBD1 covers 9 bases. CDR1 and CDR2 from the germline V gene are SQVTM and ANQGSEA. Trimming removed 5 bases from V and 2 bases from J; junction bases left unmatched: 5. This CDR3 spans 14 amino acids. The CDR3 is CSVRQGGFTDTQYF. The DNA for the CDR3 is TGCAGCGTTCGACAGGGGGGGTTCACAGATACGCAGTATTTT.

The chain links TRBV4-3 to TRBJ2-2; TRBD1 is a possible D gene (6 bases). The CDR3 extends over 16 amino acids. The germline gives CDR1 LGHNA, CDR2 YSLEER. Trimming took off 4 bases at V and 6 bases at J, with 18 bases between the two ends. The CDR3 bases are TGCGCCAGCAGCCCCCACACAGGGACGGCTCCCGGGGAGCTGTTTTTT. Its translation: CASSPHTGTAPGELFF.

The V and J genes are TRBV5-5 and TRBJ1-5; D might be TRBD1 (5 bases). Germline CDR1 SGHKS, CDR2 YYEKEE (reference sequence). The CDR3 contains 15 residues. Trimming took 3 bases from V and 2 from J, leaving 12 bases between them. CDR3 DNA: TGTGCCAGCAGCTCCCAGGGAGTAGGCAATCAGCCCCAGCATTTT. It encodes CASSSQGVGNQPQHF.

The sample holds one count of this clone. The CDR3 sequence is CASSLEGGSPTDTQYF. The CDR3, as DNA: TGTGCCAGCAGCTTAGAGGGCGGGAGTCCGACAGATACGCAGTATTTT. The rearrangement uses TRBV11-3 and TRBJ2-3; 7 bases match TRBD2. Per germline, CDR1 SGHNT and CDR2 YENEEA. Trimming at V came to 0 bases and at J to 3 bases, leaving 6 bases not matched to a gene. CDR3 length: 16 residues.

The chain combines TRBV7-9 with TRBJ1-1; maybe TRBD1 (5 bases). Per germline, CDR1 SEHNR and CDR2 FQNEAQ (reference sequence). V dropped 5 bases and J dropped 4 bases, with 20 bases sitting between them. CDR3 length: 16 residues. This chain's CDR3 is CASSRRGREVTTEAFF. CDR3 coding DNA: TGTGCCAGCAGCCGAAGGGGCAGGGAAGTCACCACTGAAGCTTTCTTT.